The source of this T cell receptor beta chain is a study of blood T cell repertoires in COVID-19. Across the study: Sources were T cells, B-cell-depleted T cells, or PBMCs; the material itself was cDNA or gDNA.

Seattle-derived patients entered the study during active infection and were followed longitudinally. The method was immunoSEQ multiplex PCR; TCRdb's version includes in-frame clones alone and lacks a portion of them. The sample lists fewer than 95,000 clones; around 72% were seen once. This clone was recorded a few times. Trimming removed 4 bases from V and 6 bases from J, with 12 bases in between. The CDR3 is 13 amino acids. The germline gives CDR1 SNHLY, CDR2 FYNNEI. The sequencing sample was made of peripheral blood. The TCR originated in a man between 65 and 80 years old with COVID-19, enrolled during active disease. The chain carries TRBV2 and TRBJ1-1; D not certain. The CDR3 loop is CASSGAKRAEAFF. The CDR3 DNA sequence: TGTGCCAGCAGTGGAGCCAAGCGGGCTGAAGCTTTCTTT.